This entry concerns a single TCR beta chain. The V gene's germline CDR1 is LGHNA and CDR2 YSLEER. Trimming shortened V by 3 bases and J by 5 bases, and 11 bases separated the two germline ends. The CDR3 has 14 amino acids. These data originate in a study of blood T cell repertoires in COVID-19. Study details: Whether acute or convalescent, the COVID-19 samples came from the United States, Italy and Spain.

Sequencing used immunoSEQ multiplex PCR; TCRdb keeps in-frame clones, though not all of them. Of about 230,000 clones listed, 80% to 90% are singletons. The sequence was collected from a woman aged 40 to 49 who had recovered from COVID-19. The J gene is TRBJ1-5, the V gene TRBV4-3; D gene uncertain. Source material: peripheral blood. CDR3 sequence (DNA): TGCGCCAGCAGCCAGGACTTTCGGGATCAGCCCCAGCATTTT. Its translation: CASSQDFRDQPQHF.